The 18 T cell receptor beta chains listed next were all sequenced from one sample in a study of blood T cells in healthy people across ages (dated by TCRdb to the mid-2010s). The method behind the library was 5' RACE. Sequencing instrument: Illumina HiSeq 2500. A second about 7 to 12 cycle PCR used a sample-barcoded 5' primer and a J-beta primer mix. The public reads were reanalyzed by TCRdb: fastp trimming at Q25, MiXCR alignment, in-frame beta chains only. Records with the same CDR3 protein are collapsed into one entry carrying the most frequent genes and DNA. The sample contains approximately 670,000 distinct CDR3 sequences, approximately 40% of them found a single time. Around 30% of the sample is taken by the ten largest. The specimen was blood. All receptors derive from a man older than 75 in good health.

The CDR3 protein is CAWSVRRRTDTQYF. DNA of the CDR3: TGTGCCTGGAGTGTACGCCGCCGCACAGATACGCAGTATTTT. This chain joins TRBV30 and TRBJ2-3; D remains ambiguous. V shed 0 bases and J shed 1 base, with 8 bases lying between them. The CDR3 length is 14 residues. CDR1 and CDR2 from the germline V gene are GTSNPN and SVGIG (reference sequence).

The chain employs TRBV7-7 and TRBJ2-1, with TRBD1 as a possible D gene (5 bases). The assigned J gene may be wrong: the sequence end matches TRBJ2-7 better. CDR1 is SSHAT, CDR2 FNYEAQ, per germline (reference sequence). The CDR3 runs 15 residues. The DNA of the CDR3 is TGTGCCAGCAGCTTAGGAACAGGCTCCTACAATGAGCAGTACTTC. Its protein product is CASSLGTGSYNEQYF.

The chain carries TRBV6-1 and TRBJ2-7; possible D gene TRBD1, 6 bases. The J call may be mistaken, given a closer DNA end match to TRBJ2-5. The CDR3 spans 13 residues. Germline-derived CDR1 and CDR2 are MNHNS and SASEGT. The CDR3 here is CASSGTDFETQYF. The DNA for the CDR3 is TGTGCCAGCAGTGGGACAGATTTTGAGACCCAGTACTTC.

The chain joins TRBV25-1 to TRBJ1-4; D uncertain. With 0 bases removed from V and 4 bases from J, the gap between germline ends came to 12 bases. This CDR3 spans 16 amino acids. Germline V gene sequence: CDR1 MGHDK, CDR2 SYGVNS. This CDR3 reads CASSEYGARSNEKLFF. CDR3 DNA sequence: TGTGCCAGCAGTGAATACGGTGCACGGAGTAATGAAAAACTGTTTTTT.

CDR3 sequence: CASTGSGRGYEQYF. As DNA, the CDR3 is TGTGCCAGCACGGGTAGCGGGAGGGGTTACGAGCAGTACTTC. The chain uses TRBV28 and TRBJ2-5, with 11 bases fitting TRBD2. Near its end, the DNA agrees better with TRBJ2-7, so the J call may be wrong. The CDR3 is 14 residues long. Germline CDR1 MDHEN, CDR2 SYDVKM.

The chain recombines TRBV6-2 or TRBV6-3 with TRBJ2-1; D gene ambiguous. Trimming left V 7 bases short and J 4 bases short, with 8 bases between. CDR1 and CDR2 from the germline V gene are MNHEY and SVGEGT. The CDR3 extends over 12 amino acids. CDR3 in DNA: TGTGCCAGCAACCAGTTATACAATGAGCAGTTCTTC. Residues: CASNQLYNEQFF.

CDR3 DNA: TGCGCCAGCAGCTCGGCCGCAGGGGGCCCGGATGGCTACACCTTC. Its protein product is CASSSAAGGPDGYTF. The chain is built from TRBV5-1 and TRBJ1-2, with TRBD1 matching over 8 bases. Unmatched junction bases numbered 10, after V lost 3 bases and J lost 6 bases. This CDR3 is 15 amino acids long. Germline V gene sequence: CDR1 SGHRS, CDR2 YFSETQ.

J is TRBJ2-2 and V is TRBV7-2; D is possibly TRBD2 (6 bases). Germline CDR1 SGHTA, CDR2 FQGNSA. The CDR3 spans 16 residues. The V end was cut by 1 base, the J end by 0 bases, with 9 bases between. DNA of the CDR3: TGTGCCAGCAGCTTAGGCGGGACCACGAACACCGGGGAGCTGTTTTTT. This encodes CASSLGGTTNTGELFF.

This clonotype was picked up many times. The chain links TRBV10-3 to TRBJ2-3, with 7 bases fitting TRBD2. The CDR3 sequence is 13 residues long. Trimming removed 0 bases from V and 6 bases from J; junction bases left unmatched: 0. The germline V gene has CDR1 ENHRY and CDR2 SYGVKD. The DNA of the CDR3 is TGTGCCATCAGTGAGTCCGGGAGGGATACGCAGTATTTT. Translated, it gives CAISESGRDTQYF.

The table lists this clonotype with many counts. V is TRBV30 and J is TRBJ2-5, with D unclear. The CDR3 covers 13 residues. V was shortened by 2 bases and J by 1 base, with 8 bases between the two germline ends. Germline loops: CDR1 GTSNPN, CDR2 SVGIG (reference sequence). CDR3 DNA sequence: TGTGCCTGGAGTTTCAGCGCCCAAGAGACCCAGTACTTC. Translation gives CAWSFSAQETQYF.

The chain combines TRBV5-1 with TRBJ2-7; 7 bases line up with TRBD2. The CDR3 spans 14 residues. V lost 6 bases to trimming and J lost 1 base; unmatched junction nucleotides: 7. Germline lookup yields CDR1 SGHRS and CDR2 YFSETQ. CDR3 loop: CASNPSGISYEQYF. The CDR3 nucleotides read TGCGCCAGCAACCCTAGCGGAATATCCTACGAGCAGTACTTC.

This clonotype appeared a few times. The rearrangement uses TRBV29-1 and TRBJ2-1; D not resolved. The CDR3 sequence is 11 residues long. Germline loops: CDR1 SQVTM, CDR2 ANQGSEA. Trimming shortened V by 4 bases and J by 10 bases, and 11 bases separated the two germline ends. In DNA form, the CDR3 reads TGCAGCGTTGCCCTGGTAGGCGAGCAGTTCTTC. It codes for CSVALVGEQFF.

The chain couples TRBV4-3 to TRBJ1-2; unclear D gene. Germline CDR1 and CDR2: LGHNA and YSLEER. The V and J ends lost 0 bases and 4 bases respectively, with 15 bases between them. The CDR3 has 16 residues. CDR3 nucleotide sequence: TGCGCCAGCAGCCAAGAAATTAGTGGAATGGGCTATGGCTACACCTTC. Its translation is CASSQEISGMGYGYTF.

This clonotype was observed at least ten times. The chain carries TRBV12-3 or TRBV12-4 and TRBJ1-1; possible D gene TRBD1, 5 bases. The ends were cut back, 7 bases at V and 7 bases at J, with 16 bases in the middle. This CDR3 region has 13 residues. In nucleotides, the CDR3 is TGTGCCAGCACAATTGCAGCTGGGGGTGAAGCTTTCTTT. Residues: CASTIAAGGEAFF.

This chain connects TRBV28 to TRBJ2-2; weak D call: TRBD2 (6 bases). V was shortened by 6 bases and J by 2 bases, with 13 bases between the two germline ends. The CDR3 length is 15 residues. Looked up from germline, CDR1 is MDHEN and CDR2 is SYDVKM. The CDR3 bases are TGTGCCAGCAGCCCCGTAGCGGCCAACACCGGGGAGCTGTTTTTT. It is translated as CASSPVAANTGELFF. Drawing the rest from reference TRBV28 and TRBJ2-2, the complete variable domain is DVKVTQSSRYLVKRTGEKVFLECVQDMDHENMFWYRQDPGLGLRLIYFSYDVKMKEKGDIPEGYSVSREKKERFSLILESASTNQTSMYLCASSPVAANTGELFFGEGSRLTVL.

This chain links TRBV4-3 with TRBJ1-1, with a possible D match to TRBD1 (5 bases). Per the germline V gene, CDR1 is LGHNA and CDR2 is YSLEER. Trimming took 0 bases from V and 1 from J, leaving 9 bases between them. This CDR3 is built from 15 residues. CDR3 region: CASSQEARANTEAFF. CDR3 coding DNA: TGCGCCAGCAGCCAAGAGGCCAGGGCGAACACTGAAGCTTTCTTT.

In its sample, this clonotype was seen a few times. The rearrangement uses TRBV20-1 and TRBJ1-2; 9 nucleotides line up with TRBD1. Germline loops: CDR1 DFQATT, CDR2 SNEGSKA (reference sequence). There are 12 residues in the CDR3. V lost 5 bases to trimming and J lost 6 bases; unmatched junction nucleotides: 4. The CDR3 DNA reads TGCAGTGCTCAGACAGGGGGAAATGGCTACACCTTC. It translates to CSAQTGGNGYTF.

The V and J genes are TRBV20-1 and TRBJ2-3, with 10 bases matching TRBD1. Germline assignment: CDR1 DFQATT and CDR2 SNEGSKA (reference sequence). This CDR3 is built from 15 residues. The junction had 5 bases not matched to a gene; V was cut back by 1 base and J by 4 bases. The CDR3 DNA is TGCAGTGCTAGAGGGACAGGGGGTGTCGCAGATACGCAGTATTTT. This sequence encodes CSARGTGGVADTQYF.